This T cell receptor beta chain originates from a study of shared clonotypes between healthy human individuals. Germline V lookup: CDR1 SGHDT, CDR2 YYEEEE. This CDR3 has 14 amino acids. Losses at the gene ends were 5 bases for V and 5 bases for J; bases not matched to a gene: 7. Produced via immunoSEQ multiplex PCR; TCRdb's table is partial and in-frame only. The sample records 1.5 million to 2.5 million clones, about 95% being singletons. Selected positively for CCR7 and CD45RO-negative, naive CD8 cells excluded terminally differentiated effector memory CD45RA+ cells. This sequence joins TRBV5-6 and TRBJ2-5; 9 bases line up with TRBD1. The source material was naive CD8+ T cells sorted from blood. The receptor's source is a man between 18 and 29 years old in good health. The CDR3 is CASSSGTGMETQYF. CDR3 in DNA: TGTGCCAGCAGTTCCGGGACAGGGATGGAGACCCAGTACTTC.